A selection of T cell receptor beta chains follows, all from one sample in a study of T cell repertoires in cytomegalovirus infection. From the reads, TCRdb called clonotypes with MiXCR, one entry per CDR3 protein. The data contain under 90,000 distinct CDR3 sequences, 22% of them singletons. For these TCRs, the target antigens are not known. Specimen: PBMCs, sequenced either directly or after in vitro stimulation (not recorded which). These receptors all stem from a human donor in good health (CMV status not recorded). Some clones in this sample may be carry-over from other donors' samples. CDR3s include the opening cysteine and the closing phenylalanine or tryptophan. The order of the fields is D gene, J gene, clone size, V gene, CDR3 protein, CDR3 DNA. D genes are given only for firm matches. For some rows the clone size is stated as once, few or many, or as a class when expanded; others skip it.

-,TRBJ2-5,-,TRBV12-3/TRBV12-4,CASRRQGAQETQYF,TGTGCCAGCAGGCGCCAGGGTGCCCAAGAGACCCAGTACTTC
-,TRBJ2-7,many,TRBV7-6,CASSLGENYEQYF,TGTGCCAGCAGCTTAGGGGAAAACTACGAGCAGTACTTC
-,TRBJ2-4,few,TRBV28,CASSFETGLVGKNIQYF,TGTGCCAGCAGTTTCGAAACGGGGCTGGTGGGCAAAAACATTCAGTACTTC
-,TRBJ2-6,-,TRBV7-9,CASSLITGYSGANVLTF,TGTGCCAGCAGCTTAATAACAGGTTACTCTGGGGCCAACGTCCTGACTTTC
-,TRBJ1-5,many,TRBV10-3,CAISRELNQPQHF,TGTGCCATCAGTAGAGAACTCAATCAGCCCCAGCATTTT
TRBD2,TRBJ2-1,many,TRBV7-3,CASSLTSGTNEQFF,TGTGCCAGCAGCTTAACTAGCGGGACCAATGAGCAGTTCTTC
-,TRBJ1-1,many,TRBV7-2,CASSSVKGNTEAFF,TGTGCCAGCAGCTCGGTTAAGGGGAACACTGAAGCTTTCTTT
TRBD2,TRBJ2-1,few,TRBV7-6,CASSPQSSAGYNEQFF,TGTGCCAGCAGCCCTCAGAGTTCAGCGGGATACAATGAGCAGTTCTTC
-,TRBJ2-3,many,TRBV7-2,CASSLEGMAQYF,TGTGCCAGCAGCTTAGAGGGAATGGCGCAGTATTTT
-,TRBJ1-4,-,TRBV7-6,CASSFDRMEINGNLFF,TGTGCCAGCAGCTTTGACAGGATGGAAATTAATGGAAATCTGTTTTTT
TRBD1,TRBJ2-6,many,TRBV19,CASSLLGQGQTGANVLTF,TGTGCCAGTAGTCTCCTGGGACAGGGACAAACTGGGGCCAACGTCCTGACTTTC
-,TRBJ2-1,-,TRBV3-1,CASSQFAGNNEQFF,TGTGCCAGCAGCCAATTCGCGGGAAACAATGAGCAGTTCTTC
TRBD2,TRBJ2-3,many,TRBV7-8,CASRPTSDSTDTQYF,TGTGCCAGCAGACCAACTAGCGATAGCACAGATACGCAGTATTTT
-,TRBJ2-3,-,TRBV7-9,CASSRTTSTDTQYF,TGTGCCAGCAGCCGTACCACTAGCACAGATACGCAGTATTTT
TRBD2,TRBJ2-1,-,TRBV6-2/TRBV6-3,CASSPLGLVAYNEQFF,TGTGCCAGCAGTCCGCTGGGACTAGTGGCCTACAATGAGCAGTTCTTC
-,TRBJ1-5,many,TRBV12-3/TRBV12-4,CASSLTQDTHQPQHF,TGTGCCAGCAGTTTGACCCAAGATACGCATCAGCCCCAGCATTTT